The 5 T cell receptor beta chains in this list originate from one sample, sequenced in a study of control samples from healthy donors and cancer patients. TCRdb keeps only in-frame clones here, not all; method: immunoSEQ multiplex PCR. The table includes 120,000 or so clones, around 92% detected once. Sequences were obtained from PBMCs. Receptors were obtained from a man older than 75 with head and neck cancer.

V gene TRBV10-2 combines with J gene TRBJ2-3; D call uncertain. V was clipped by 4 bases and J by 5 bases, with 19 bases between them. The V gene's germline CDR1 is WSHSY and CDR2 SAAADI. The CDR3 totals 16 residues. The CDR3 DNA follows: TGCGCCAGCAGTGCGTCCATAGCCCCTTTGGTAGATACGCAGTATTTT. This translates into CASSASIAPLVDTQYF.

The J gene is TRBJ1-1, the V gene TRBV7-8, with D possibly TRBD1 on 5 matching bases. Trimming pared 1 base from V and 3 bases from J, leaving 9 bases between. Germline loops: CDR1 SGHVS, CDR2 FQNEAQ. This CDR3 has 14 residues. CDR3 protein: CASSLVRGHTEAFF. The CDR3 DNA reads TGTGCCAGCAGCTTAGTAAGGGGTCACACTGAAGCTTTCTTT.

The rearrangement joins TRBV2 to TRBJ2-7; D tentatively reads TRBD1 or TRBD2 (5 bases each). The CDR3 length is 15 residues. Germline CDR1 reads SNHLY; CDR2 reads FYNNEI. Trimming pared 7 bases from V and 0 bases from J, leaving 16 bases between. The CDR3 region has the DNA TGTGCCAGCACTACCCCGGGACCCCTCTCCTACGAGCAGTACTTC. It specifies CASTTPGPLSYEQYF.

The chain carries TRBV7-2 and TRBJ2-5, with D perhaps assigned TRBD1 or TRBD2 (5 bases each). Trimming shortened V by 4 bases and J by 3 bases, and 12 bases separated the two germline ends. Germline loops: CDR1 SGHTA, CDR2 FQGNSA. This CDR3 has 14 residues. The CDR3 reads CASSWGFGKETQYF. As DNA, the CDR3 is TGTGCCAGCAGCTGGGGCTTCGGGAAAGAGACCCAGTACTTC.

The J gene is TRBJ1-5, the V gene TRBV3-1 (or the pseudogene TRBV3-2); the D is unclear. Germline V gives CDR1 LGHDT, CDR2 YNNKEL (reference sequence). V shed 0 bases and J shed 4 bases, with 10 bases lying between them. This CDR3 is built from 15 residues. CDR3 in DNA: TGTGCCAGCAGCCAAGATCTTCTACAAAATCAGCCCCAGCATTTT. Translation: CASSQDLLQNQPQHF.